Each of the 30 T cell receptor beta chains below was sequenced from the same sample in a study of T cell clones after liver transplantation. TCRdb's copy holds only in-frame clones and misses some; the assay was immunoSEQ multiplex PCR. The sample lists approximately 65,000 clones, around 93% occurring once. Sample: CD4+ T cells from blood, taken approximately 26 months after liver transplant. The origin of the receptors is a human patient who received a liver transplant. Among the T cells, some may be from the graft donor.

J is TRBJ1-3 and V is TRBV5-1; D call uncertain. CDR3 length equals 13 residues. V was trimmed by 4 bases and J by 4 bases, leaving 9 bases between them. The V gene's germline CDR1 is SGHRS and CDR2 YFSETQ. DNA for the CDR3: TGCGCCAGCAGCCTTAGGGCGGGAAACACCATATATTTT. It translates to CASSLRAGNTIYF.

This rearrangement joins TRBV4-1 to TRBJ2-5; 12 bases map to TRBD2. The CDR3 covers 18 residues. V was pared by 0 bases and J by 4 bases, with 9 bases of the junction left unmatched. In germline, CDR1 is MGHRA, CDR2 YSYEKL. The CDR3 DNA sequence: TGCGCCAGCAGCCAAGATGCGCTAGCGGGAGGGCTGGGAGAGACCCAGTACTTC. Its protein product is CASSQDALAGGLGETQYF.

The CDR3 bases are TGTGCCAGCAGCTTCCCAAGACTAGCGGGAGTCGGCGGGGAGCTGTTTTTT. It encodes CASSFPRLAGVGGELFF. The rearrangement links TRBV7-2 to TRBJ2-2; 12 positions match TRBD2. From germline, CDR1 is SGHTA and CDR2 FQGNSA. V was pared by 3 bases and J by 7 bases, with 9 bases of the junction left unmatched. This CDR3 is built from 17 residues.

The rearrangement joins TRBV11-3 to TRBJ1-1; perhaps TRBD1 as D (6 bases). CDR1 SGHNT and CDR2 YENEEA come from the germline V gene. The V and J ends lost 0 bases and 6 bases respectively, with 14 bases between them. This CDR3 has 15 amino acids. The CDR3 protein is CASSLDGAGVAEAFF. The CDR3 bases are TGTGCCAGCAGCTTAGATGGTGCAGGGGTGGCTGAAGCTTTCTTT.

The chain joins TRBV6-6 to TRBJ2-7; TRBD1 might be the D (6 bases). This CDR3 is 14 amino acids long. V dropped 0 bases and J dropped 2 bases, with 8 bases sitting between them. In germline, CDR1 is MNHNY, CDR2 SVGAGI (reference sequence). The CDR3 spells CASSYSDRTYEQYF. The DNA of the CDR3 is TGTGCCAGCAGTTACTCGGACAGAACCTACGAGCAGTACTTC.

The chain joins TRBV28 to TRBJ2-1, with 11 bases that match TRBD2. There are 15 residues in the CDR3. V trimming: 7 bases; J trimming: 3 bases; junction bases outside the gene matches: 5. Germline CDR1 reads MDHEN; CDR2 reads SYDVKM. The CDR3 is CASTLAGGGYNEQFF. The DNA for the CDR3 is TGTGCCAGCACCCTAGCGGGAGGCGGCTACAATGAGCAGTTCTTC.

A single count supports this clone. V and J are TRBV27 and TRBJ2-7; 8 bases agree with TRBD1. With 3 bases clipped from V and 7 bases from J, the junction kept 5 bases outside the gene matches. Germline V gives CDR1 MNHEY, CDR2 SMNVEV (reference sequence). The CDR3 is made up of 13 amino acids. The CDR3 coding sequence is TGTGCCAGCAGTTTGCAGGGGGCGGTTGAGCAGTACTTC. Its translation is CASSLQGAVEQYF.

This sequence joins TRBV28 and TRBJ2-5; 7 positions agree with TRBD1. This CDR3 region has 14 residues. Germline values: CDR1 MDHEN, CDR2 SYDVKM. Trimming took 8 bases from V and 2 from J; bases not matched to a gene: 8. The CDR3 reads CASRTGTAQETQYF. For the CDR3, the DNA is TGTGCCAGCCGGACCGGGACAGCACAAGAGACCCAGTACTTC.

The sample holds a few counts of this clone. The chain combines TRBV7-8 with TRBJ2-7; 7 bases are a match to TRBD2. J gave up 9 bases and V 3 bases, and 14 bases lay outside the gene matches. CDR1 is SGHVS, CDR2 FQNEAQ, per germline. CDR3 size: 15 residues. Here the CDR3 DNA reads TGTGCCAGCAGCTTTGGGGGAGGGTGGAACTTTGGGCAGTACTTC. Encoded protein: CASSFGGGWNFGQYF.

The chain carries TRBV25-1 and TRBJ2-7, with D possibly called TRBD1 or TRBD2 (6 bases each). Trimming pared 4 bases from V and 3 bases from J, leaving 16 bases between. Germline V lookup: CDR1 MGHDK, CDR2 SYGVNS. The CDR3 is 15 residues long. The DNA of the CDR3 is TGTGCCAGCAGTGCCTTCGGGGGCCTGTACTACGAGCAGTACTTC. This translates into CASSAFGGLYYEQYF.

In its sample, this clone was seen once. J is TRBJ2-3 and V is TRBV5-6; TRBD1 aligns across 9 bases. V lost 4 bases to trimming and J lost 4 bases; unmatched junction nucleotides: 7. Per germline, CDR1 SGHDT and CDR2 YYEEEE. This CDR3 is built from 15 residues. As DNA, the CDR3 is TGTGCCAGCAGCGTCCCGGGACAGGGCTCAGATACGCAGTATTTT. Translating it yields CASSVPGQGSDTQYF.

The CDR3 is CASSADRADNQPQHF. Here the CDR3 DNA reads TGTGCCAGCAGTGCAGACAGGGCGGACAATCAGCCCCAGCATTTT. This chain links TRBV2 with TRBJ1-5, with 7 nucleotides matching TRBD1. The CDR3 spans 15 residues. Germline V CDR1 and CDR2: SNHLY, FYNNEI. The junction had 6 bases not matched to a gene; V was cut back by 4 bases and J by 3 bases. Complete variable domain (other parts from reference TRBV2 and TRBJ1-5): EPEVTQTPSHQVTQMGQEVILRCVPISNHLYFYWYRQILGQKVEFLVSFYNNEISEKSEIFDDQFSVERPDGSNFTLKIRSTKLEDSAMYFCASSADRADNQPQHFGDGTRLSIL.

This clone has more than one count but fewer than ten. CDR3 bases: TGCAGCGTTGGCGCGAGACAAGCCATCTCCTACGAGCAGTACTTC. It specifies CSVGARQAISYEQYF. This rearrangement joins TRBV29-1 to TRBJ2-7; D not certain. Looked up from germline, CDR1 is SQVTM and CDR2 is ANQGSEA. This CDR3 is built from 15 residues. V was trimmed by 4 bases and J by 0 bases, leaving 16 bases between them.

J is TRBJ2-5 and V is TRBV5-1, with 10 bases fitting TRBD1. V was clipped by 6 bases and J by 2 bases; unmatched bases: 4. The germline CDR1 and CDR2 sequences are SGHRS and YFSETQ. This CDR3 comprises 14 residues. CDR3 sequence: CASNPDRGQETQYF. The CDR3 DNA reads as TGCGCCAGCAACCCGGACAGGGGGCAAGAGACCCAGTACTTC.

The chain uses TRBV5-6 and TRBJ2-7; D is unclear. Trimming cost V 3 bases and J 3 bases, with 4 bases left between them. This CDR3 has 11 residues. Looked up from germline, CDR1 is SGHDT and CDR2 is YYEEEE. CDR3: CASSWNYEQYF. The CDR3 DNA follows: TGTGCCAGCAGCTGGAACTACGAGCAGTACTTC.

The chain combines TRBV5-1 with TRBJ2-2; 9 bases are shared with TRBD2. Looked up from germline, CDR1 is SGHRS and CDR2 is YFSETQ. This CDR3 comprises 18 residues. V was clipped by 0 bases and J by 3 bases; unmatched bases: 9. DNA of the CDR3: TGCGCCAGCAGCTTGGCCGATAGCGGGAGAGGGTACACCGGGGAGCTGTTTTTT. Its protein product is CASSLADSGRGYTGELFF.

V usage is TRBV12-5 and J usage is TRBJ2-1, with D unresolved. Trimming shortened V by 5 bases and J by 9 bases, and 11 bases separated the two germline ends. The CDR3 extends over 12 amino acids. The germline gives CDR1 LGHNT, CDR2 FRNRAP. CDR3 in DNA: TGTGCTAGTGGTCGAGAGTACGGTGAGCAGTTCTTC. Its translation: CASGREYGEQFF. Looking up the rest from reference TRBV12-5 and TRBJ2-1 gives the full variable domain: DARVTQTPRHKVTEMGQEVTMRCQPILGHNTVFWYRQTMMQGLELLAYFRNRAPLDDSGMPKDRFSAEMPDATLATLKIQPSEPRDSAVYFCASGREYGEQFFGPGTRLTVL.

This sequence joins TRBV9 and TRBJ2-5; either TRBD1 or TRBD2 may supply D (6 bases each). Germline lookup yields CDR1 SGDLS and CDR2 YYNGEE. Trimming cost V 3 bases and J 4 bases, with 16 bases left between them. The CDR3 totals 15 residues. The CDR3 DNA reads TGTGCCAGCAGCGCTTCTAGGGGGAGGTCAGAGACCCAGTACTTC. It specifies CASSASRGRSETQYF.

The chain recombines TRBV18 with TRBJ1-5; the match to TRBD1 covers 8 bases. This CDR3 contains 14 residues. With V trimmed by 6 bases and J by 7 bases, 8 bases remained unmatched. Germline V lookup: CDR1 KGHSH, CDR2 LQKENI. The CDR3 DNA sequence: TGTGCCAGCTCCCACGGGACAGGCGTCCAGCCCCAGCATTTT. It encodes CASSHGTGVQPQHF. The whole variable domain, remainder taken from reference TRBV18 and TRBJ1-5, is NAGVMQNPRHLVRRRGQEARLRCSPMKGHSHVYWYRQLPEEGLKFMVYLQKENIIDESGMPKERFSAEFPKEGPSILRIQQVVRGDSAAYFCASSHGTGVQPQHFGDGTRLSIL.

The chain couples TRBV6-6 to TRBJ2-6; a possible D gene is TRBD2 (5 bases). V was cut by 7 bases and J by 1 base, with 11 bases left in between. Looked up from germline, CDR1 is MNHNY and CDR2 is SVGAGI (reference sequence). CDR3 size: 15 residues. In DNA form, the CDR3 reads TGTGCCAGCACTCGAGGGCAGTCTGGGGCCAACGTCCTGACTTTC. This gives the protein CASTRGQSGANVLTF.

In the case of this clone: A junction boundary mismatches the germline segment, possibly from a read error. The chain has TRBV7-2 and TRBJ2-1; 8 bases are shared with TRBD2. Germline CDR1 reads SGHTA; CDR2 reads FQGNSA. The CDR3 is 14 amino acids. The CDR3 coding sequence is TGTGCCAGCAGCGTAGCGGGGTACTACAATGAGCAGTTCTTC. It is translated as CASSVAGYYNEQFF.

The rearrangement links TRBV7-3 to TRBJ2-7; 9 bases are shared with TRBD1. The CDR3 loop spans 16 amino acids. The junction had 14 bases not matched to a gene; V was cut back by 6 bases and J by 5 bases. In germline, CDR1 is SGHTA, CDR2 FQGTGA. The chain's CDR3 is CASSPIRDREVDEQYF. The DNA of the CDR3 is TGTGCCAGCAGTCCAATCCGGGACAGGGAGGTTGACGAGCAGTACTTC.

The rearrangement joins TRBV20-1 to TRBJ2-7; a possible D gene is TRBD1 (6 bases). The CDR3 totals 11 residues. Germline V gene sequence: CDR1 DFQATT, CDR2 SNEGSKA (reference sequence). Trimming took off 3 bases at V and 4 bases at J, with 7 bases between the two ends. CDR3 region: CSARGAYEQYF. The DNA of the CDR3 is TGCAGTGCTAGGGGGGCTTACGAGCAGTACTTC.

The chain links TRBV2 to TRBJ1-5, with D possibly matching TRBD1 (6 bases). CDR3 length: 12 amino acids. Between the trimmed V and J ends, which lost 8 bases and 3 bases, there was a span of 8 bases. CDR1 is SNHLY and CDR2 is FYNNEI in the germline V gene. The CDR3 DNA sequence: TGTGCCAGCCGGGACACCAATCAGCCCCAGCATTTT. Translation: CASRDTNQPQHF.

Only one count was recorded for this clone. V gene TRBV13 combines with J gene TRBJ2-7, with 7 bases that match TRBD2. Trimming removed 1 base from V and 0 bases from J; junction bases left unmatched: 9. Germline V CDR1 and CDR2: PRHDT, FYEKMQ (reference sequence). CDR3 length: 17 amino acids. CDR3 coding DNA: TGTGCCAGCAGCTTAGTCGGCAGGACGGGGGGCTCCTACGAGCAGTACTTC. Protein sequence: CASSLVGRTGGSYEQYF.

This rearrangement joins TRBV27 to TRBJ2-7; a weak D match, TRBD1 (6 bases). The CDR3 is 14 residues long. CDR1 and CDR2 from the germline V gene are MNHEY and SMNVEV (reference sequence). Trimming cost V 8 bases and J 2 bases, with 16 bases left between them. CDR3 sequence (DNA): TGTGCCAGCCAGAGGGTTCCAGGGGCCTACGAGCAGTACTTC. Protein sequence: CASQRVPGAYEQYF.

This clone came up once. The CDR3 DNA reads as TGTGCCAGCAGTTTTGGCAGCACCCAAGCTAAAGCTTTCTTT. It is translated as CASSFGSTQAKAFF. The chain couples TRBV28 to TRBJ1-1, with D uncertain. V was clipped by 3 bases and J by 9 bases, with 17 bases between them. The germline gives CDR1 MDHEN, CDR2 SYDVKM. The CDR3 contains 14 residues.

The rearrangement links TRBV30 to TRBJ2-2; 8 bases fit TRBD1. The J segment lost 0 bases and the V segment lost 8 bases, leaving 5 bases of the junction unmatched. CDR1 is GTSNPN, CDR2 SVGIG, per germline (reference sequence). The CDR3 totals 14 residues. CDR3 DNA sequence: TGTGCCCGACAGGGACAGGCGAACACCGGGGAGCTGTTTTTT. Encoded protein: CARQGQANTGELFF.

This clone came up once. CDR3 DNA: TGCGCCAGCAGCCTGGGACTAGCGGAGGGCAATGAGCAGTTCTTC. Protein: CASSLGLAEGNEQFF. The chain has TRBV5-1 and TRBJ2-1, with TRBD2 identical over 11 bases. V lost 4 bases to trimming and J lost 6 bases; unmatched junction nucleotides: 6. CDR1 and CDR2 (germline): SGHRS, YFSETQ. The CDR3 covers 15 residues.

The chain carries TRBV11-3 and TRBJ1-5; 7 bases are shared with TRBD1. This CDR3 contains 15 residues. The germline V gene encodes CDR1 SGHNT and CDR2 YENEEA. V was pared by 5 bases and J by 6 bases, with 10 bases of the junction left unmatched. This chain's CDR3 is CASSRGGTEAQPQHF. CDR3 DNA: TGTGCCAGCAGCCGGGGGGGGACAGAGGCTCAGCCCCAGCATTTT. The whole variable domain, filled in from reference TRBV11-3 and TRBJ1-5, reads EAGVVQSPRYKIIEKKQPVAFWCNPISGHNTLYWYLQNLGQGPELLIRYENEEAVDDSQLPKDRFSAERLKGVDSTLKIQPAELGDSAVYLCASSRGGTEAQPQHFGDGTRLSIL.